This T cell receptor beta chain was observed in a study of CD8+CD57+ T cells in acquired aplastic anemia. Sequencing was done on patients that had shown CD8+CD57+ cell expansion by flow cytometry. This CDR3 region has 18 residues. Germline V gene lookup returns CDR1 LNHNV and CDR2 YYDKDF (reference sequence). Trimming stripped 3 bases from V and 1 base from J, with 20 bases between. This clonotype showed up just once. CDR3 and TCR beta VDJ profiling relied on a genomic DNA template. TCRdb reprocessed the reads with MiXCR, giving one entry per CDR3 protein. This sample has 300,000 or so distinct CDR3 sequences, with roughly 61% found just once.

The sequence came from a human donor with aplastic anemia. The chain recombines TRBV15 with TRBJ2-3, with D possibly TRBD2 on 7 matching bases. Sequencing used sorted CD4+, CD8+, or CD8+CD57+ T cells (not recorded which) from PBMCs. DNA for the CDR3: TGTGCCACCAGCAGGAGGGGGGGCGGGACGCGGGGCACAGATACGCAGTATTTT. Protein product: CATSRRGGGTRGTDTQYF. Based on the CDR3 plus reference TRBV15 and TRBJ2-3, the full variable domain is DAMVIQNPRYQVTQFGKPVTLSCSQTLNHNVMYWYQQKSSQAPKLLFHYYDKDFNNEADTPDNFQSRRPNTSFCFLDIRSPGLGDTAMYLCATSRRGGGTRGTDTQYFGPGTRLTVL.